This T cell receptor beta chain was sequenced in a study of blood T cell repertoires in COVID-19. The wider study: From the United States, Italy and Spain came samples of acute and convalescent COVID-19. The cDNA or gDNA used as material had been derived from T cells, B-cell-depleted T cells, or PBMCs.

Source study methods: Amplification from reference gene primers served as the basis for estimated nucleated cell counts. Data came from immunoSEQ multiplex PCR; TCRdb stores just in-frame clones and leaves some out. D and trimming come from the DNA, and the V and J calls and clone size come from that table. This sample has 97,000 or so clones, with around 73% found just once. The V and J ends lost 8 bases and 2 bases respectively, with 11 bases between them. The germline CDR1 and CDR2 sequences are MNHEY and SVGAGI. There are 13 residues in the CDR3. The genes are TRBV6-5 and TRBJ2-3; perhaps TRBD1 as D (7 bases). This receptor was obtained from a man aged 55-75 years with active or convalescent COVID-19. Sequenced sample: peripheral blood. CDR3 residues: CASAGQYTDTQYF. The CDR3 coding sequence is TGTGCCAGCGCGGGACAGTACACAGATACGCAGTATTTT.